Following are 14 T cell receptor beta chains from one sample sequenced in a study of cytomegalovirus exposure and HLA in healthy donors. Produced via immunoSEQ multiplex PCR; TCRdb's table is partial and in-frame only. The repertoire includes approximately 280,000 clones, approximately 87% of them detected once, and around 0.92% sits in the top ten. Sequenced: PBMCs. Receptors were obtained from a young woman in good health and CMV-seronegative.

In this sample, this clone turned up once. The CDR3 here is CASSLVLTTYEQYF. The CDR3 coding sequence is TGTGCCAGCAGCTTAGTACTAACCACCTACGAGCAGTACTTC. The chain links TRBV7-2 to TRBJ2-7; unclear D gene. The CDR3 consists of 14 residues. With 1 base removed from V and 2 bases from J, the gap between germline ends came to 9 bases. Germline CDR1 is SGHTA and CDR2 is FQGNSA.

This chain links TRBV5-1 with TRBJ2-2; 9 nucleotides match TRBD2. The CDR3 sequence is 16 residues long. Germline lookup yields CDR1 SGHRS and CDR2 YFSETQ. The V segment lost 0 bases and the J segment 10 bases; nucleotides outside the gene matches: 10. The CDR3 DNA sequence: TGCGCCAGCAGCTTGGCGGTAGCGGGAGTAGGAGAGGAGCTGTTTTTT. The encoded protein is CASSLAVAGVGEELFF.

The chain has TRBV27 and TRBJ1-2; no reliable D call. V gave up 2 bases and J gave up 8 bases, with 15 bases separating them. Germline lookup yields CDR1 MNHEY and CDR2 SMNVEV (reference sequence). This CDR3 spans 14 amino acids. In DNA, the CDR3 is TGTGCCAGCAGTTTAAATCGCCGGGGTGAGGGCTACACCTTC. Protein: CASSLNRRGEGYTF.

V usage is TRBV5-4 and J usage is TRBJ2-3, with TRBD1 matching 10 bases. V lost 5 bases to trimming and J lost 3 bases; unmatched junction nucleotides: 6. Germline-derived CDR1 and CDR2 are SGHNT and YYREEE (reference sequence). This CDR3 is built from 15 residues. The CDR3 coding sequence is TGTGCCAGCAGTGCCGGACAGGGGGTTACAGATACGCAGTATTTT. The encoded protein is CASSAGQGVTDTQYF.

V is TRBV9 and J is TRBJ2-1; D possibly corresponds to TRBD2 (6 bases). V was trimmed by 1 base and J by 1 base, leaving 9 bases between them. The CDR3 length is 15 residues. In germline, CDR1 is SGDLS, CDR2 YYNGEE. The CDR3 sequence: CASSVYGSSYNEQFF. In DNA, the CDR3 is TGTGCCAGCAGCGTATACGGGAGTTCCTACAATGAGCAGTTCTTC.

The chain has TRBV7-9 and TRBJ2-1; D is uncertain. This CDR3 has 13 amino acids. With 5 bases removed from V and 2 bases from J, the gap between germline ends came to 7 bases. Looked up from germline, CDR1 is SEHNR and CDR2 is FQNEAQ (reference sequence). The CDR3 DNA reads TGTGCCAGCAGCCAGTCAACCTACAATGAGCAGTTCTTC. Translation gives CASSQSTYNEQFF.

This clone appeared once. The chain is built from TRBV30 and TRBJ2-1, with D uncertain. The germline V and J ends were trimmed by 3 bases and 2 bases, with 14 bases remaining between them. CDR1 and CDR2 from the germline V gene are GTSNPN and SVGIG (reference sequence). The CDR3 has 15 amino acids. This CDR3 reads CAWSSNGRPYNEQFF. In DNA form, the CDR3 reads TGTGCCTGGAGCTCAAACGGTCGCCCCTACAATGAGCAGTTCTTC.

The chain uses TRBV2 and TRBJ2-5; D is unresolved. The CDR3 contains 13 residues. Germline lookup yields CDR1 SNHLY and CDR2 FYNNEI. The V end was cut by 7 bases, the J end by 3 bases, with 12 bases between. CDR3 nucleotides: TGTGCCAGCATTATCCCCCTAGAAGAGACCCAGTACTTC. Its protein product is CASIIPLEETQYF.

The chain carries TRBV18 and TRBJ2-3; 9 nucleotides align to TRBD1. This CDR3 has 14 amino acids. CDR1 and CDR2 from the germline V gene are KGHSH and LQKENI. The ends lost 2 bases at V and 3 bases at J; junction bases unmatched: 0. Written as DNA, the CDR3 is TGTGCCAGCTCACCAGGGACAGGGACAGATACGCAGTATTTT. It encodes CASSPGTGTDTQYF.

The V call is TRBV15, the J call TRBJ2-5; D unresolved. The germline V gene has CDR1 LNHNV and CDR2 YYDKDF (reference sequence). This CDR3 contains 13 residues. V was cut by 6 bases and J by 1 base, with 9 bases left in between. The CDR3 DNA follows: TGTGCCACCAGTCCAGATTTCCAAGAGACCCAGTACTTC. It is translated as CATSPDFQETQYF.

This clone was seen only once. This chain uses TRBV5-4 with TRBJ2-5; a possible D gene is TRBD2 (6 bases). V lost 0 bases and J 8 bases, leaving 17 bases between the germline ends. CDR3 length equals 15 residues. The germline V gene encodes CDR1 SGHNT and CDR2 YYREEE (reference sequence). The CDR3 here is CASSLAGGLGETQYF. CDR3 DNA sequence: TGTGCCAGCAGCTTGGCCGGGGGTTTGGGGGAAACCCAGTACTTC.

V and J are TRBV6-5 and TRBJ1-3; no firm D call. CDR1 MNHEY and CDR2 SVGAGI come from the germline V gene. The CDR3 sequence is 13 residues long. Between the trimmed V and J ends, which lost 6 bases and 1 base, there was a span of 7 bases. CDR3 DNA: TGTGCCAGCAGAATTATATCTGGAAACACCATATATTTT. This codes for CASRIISGNTIYF.

The chain couples TRBV6-5 to TRBJ2-7; 7 nucleotides align to TRBD2. V was clipped by 1 base and J by 2 bases; unmatched bases: 5. This CDR3 spans 15 amino acids. Per the germline V gene, CDR1 is MNHEY and CDR2 is SVGAGI. CDR3 DNA sequence: TGTGCCAGCAGTTACTTTAGCGGGTCAACCTACGAGCAGTACTTC. This gives the protein CASSYFSGSTYEQYF.

With regard to this clone: Different DNA sequences within this sample yield the same CDR3. V is TRBV30 and J is TRBJ1-2, with D perhaps TRBD1 (5 bases). Trimming shortened V by 5 bases and J by 4 bases, and 11 bases separated the two germline ends. The germline gives CDR1 GTSNPN, CDR2 SVGIG (reference sequence). CDR3 length equals 12 residues. CDR3 sequence: CAWSQGGYGYTF. In nucleotides, the CDR3 is TGTGCCTGGTCGCAGGGCGGCTATGGCTACACCTTC.